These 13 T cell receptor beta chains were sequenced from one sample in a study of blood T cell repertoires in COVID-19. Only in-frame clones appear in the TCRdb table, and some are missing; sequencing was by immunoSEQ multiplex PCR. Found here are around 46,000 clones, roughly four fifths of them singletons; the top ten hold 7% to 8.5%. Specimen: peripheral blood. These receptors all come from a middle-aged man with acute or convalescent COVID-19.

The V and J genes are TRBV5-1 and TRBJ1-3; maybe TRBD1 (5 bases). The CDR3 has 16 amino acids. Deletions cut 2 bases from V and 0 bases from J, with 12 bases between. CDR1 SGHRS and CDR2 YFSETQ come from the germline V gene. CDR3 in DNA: TGCGCCAGCAGCTTAGGACCTAGGGGCTCTGGAAACACCATATATTTT. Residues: CASSLGPRGSGNTIYF.

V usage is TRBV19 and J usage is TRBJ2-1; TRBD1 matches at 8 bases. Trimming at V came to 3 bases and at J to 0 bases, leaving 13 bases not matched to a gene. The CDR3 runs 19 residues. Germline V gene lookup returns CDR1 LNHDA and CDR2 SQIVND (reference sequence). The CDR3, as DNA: TGTGCCAGTAGTATCCGCGGACAGGGAGCCATCCTCTCCTACAATGAGCAGTTCTTC. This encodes CASSIRGQGAILSYNEQFF. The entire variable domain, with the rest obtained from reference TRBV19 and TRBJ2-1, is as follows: DGGITQSPKYLFRKEGQNVTLSCEQNLNHDAMYWYRQDPGQGLRLIYYSQIVNDFQKGDIAEGYSVSREKKESFPLTVTSAQKNPTAFYLCASSIRGQGAILSYNEQFFGPGTRLTVL.

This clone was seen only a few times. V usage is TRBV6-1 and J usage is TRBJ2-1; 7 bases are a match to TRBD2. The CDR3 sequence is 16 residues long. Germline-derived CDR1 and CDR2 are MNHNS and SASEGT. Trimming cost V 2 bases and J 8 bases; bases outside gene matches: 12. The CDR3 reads CASSERRGSGWYEQFF. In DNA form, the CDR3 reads TGTGCCAGCAGTGAACGGAGGGGTAGCGGGTGGTATGAGCAGTTCTTC.

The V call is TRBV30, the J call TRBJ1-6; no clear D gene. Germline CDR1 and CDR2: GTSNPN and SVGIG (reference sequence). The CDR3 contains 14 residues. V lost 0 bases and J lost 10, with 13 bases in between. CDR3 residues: CAWSVRLGNSPLHF. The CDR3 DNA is TGTGCCTGGAGTGTACGATTGGGCAACTCACCCCTCCACTTT.

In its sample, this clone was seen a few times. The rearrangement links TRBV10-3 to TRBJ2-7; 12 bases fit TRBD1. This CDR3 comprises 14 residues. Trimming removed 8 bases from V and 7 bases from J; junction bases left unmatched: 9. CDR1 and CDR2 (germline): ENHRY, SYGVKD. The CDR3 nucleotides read TGTGCCATCGAAGACGGGACAGGGGGCTGGGAGCAGTACTTC. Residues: CAIEDGTGGWEQYF.

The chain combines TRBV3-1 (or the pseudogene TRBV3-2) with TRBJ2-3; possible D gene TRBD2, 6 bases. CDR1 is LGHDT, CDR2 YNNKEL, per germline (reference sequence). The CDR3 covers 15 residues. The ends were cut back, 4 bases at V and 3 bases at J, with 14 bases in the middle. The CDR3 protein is CASSLSDLATDTQYF. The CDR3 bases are TGTGCCAGCAGCCTCTCGGATCTAGCGACAGATACGCAGTATTTT.

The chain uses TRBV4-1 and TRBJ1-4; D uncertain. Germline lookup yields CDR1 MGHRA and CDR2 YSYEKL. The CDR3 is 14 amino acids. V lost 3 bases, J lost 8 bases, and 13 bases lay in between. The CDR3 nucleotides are TGCGCCAGCAGCCAGATCGGGGTTACCGAAAAACTGTTTTTT. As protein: CASSQIGVTEKLFF.

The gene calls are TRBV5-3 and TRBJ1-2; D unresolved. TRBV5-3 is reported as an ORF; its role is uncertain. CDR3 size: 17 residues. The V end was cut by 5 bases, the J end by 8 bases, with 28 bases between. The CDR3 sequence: CARRFLFEFLRRLGYTF. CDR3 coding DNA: TGTGCCAGAAGGTTTCTGTTTGAGTTCCTGCGGAGGTTAGGCTACACCTTC.

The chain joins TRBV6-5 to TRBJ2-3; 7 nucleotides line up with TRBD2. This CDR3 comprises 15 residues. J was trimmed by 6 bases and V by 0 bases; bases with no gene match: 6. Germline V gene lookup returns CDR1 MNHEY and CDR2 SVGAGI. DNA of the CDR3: TGTGCCAGCAGTTACTCTGAACGGGGGGACGATACGCAGTATTTT. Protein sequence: CASSYSERGDDTQYF.

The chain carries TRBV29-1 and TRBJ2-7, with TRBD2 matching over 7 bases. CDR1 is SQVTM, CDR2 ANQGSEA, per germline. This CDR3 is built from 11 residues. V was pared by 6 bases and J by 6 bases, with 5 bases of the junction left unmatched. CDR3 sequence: CSVGGSAEQYF. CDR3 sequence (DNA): TGCAGCGTGGGGGGGTCTGCCGAGCAGTACTTC.

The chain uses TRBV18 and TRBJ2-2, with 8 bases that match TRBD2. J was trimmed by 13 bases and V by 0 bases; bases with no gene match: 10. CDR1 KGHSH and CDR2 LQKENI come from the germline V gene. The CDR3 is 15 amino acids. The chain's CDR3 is CASSPPGSGNKRLFF. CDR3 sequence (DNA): TGTGCCAGCTCACCACCGGGTAGCGGGAATAAGCGGCTGTTTTTT.

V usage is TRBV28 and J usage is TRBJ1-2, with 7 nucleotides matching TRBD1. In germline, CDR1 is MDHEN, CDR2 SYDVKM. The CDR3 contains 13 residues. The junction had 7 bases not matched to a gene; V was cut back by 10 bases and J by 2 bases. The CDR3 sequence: CATLDRANYGYTF. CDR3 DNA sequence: TGTGCCACCTTAGACAGGGCCAACTATGGCTACACCTTC.

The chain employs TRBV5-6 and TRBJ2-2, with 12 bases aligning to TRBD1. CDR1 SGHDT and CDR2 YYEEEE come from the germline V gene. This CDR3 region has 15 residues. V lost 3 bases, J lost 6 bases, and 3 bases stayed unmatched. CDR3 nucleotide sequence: TGTGCCAGCAGCTCCCGGGACAGGGGGCCCGGGGAGCTGTTTTTT. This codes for CASSSRDRGPGELFF.